Shown below are 2 T cell receptor beta chains from a single sample sequenced in a study of blood T cell repertoires in COVID-19. Produced via immunoSEQ multiplex PCR; TCRdb's table is partial and in-frame only. The sample holds some 78,000 clones, 90% seen once. Sequenced input: peripheral blood. These receptors all stem from an elderly woman with active or convalescent COVID-19.

V usage is TRBV6-4 and J usage is TRBJ1-5; perhaps TRBD1 as D (6 bases). V was trimmed by 4 bases and J by 3 bases, leaving 13 bases between them. CDR1 is MRHNA, CDR2 SNTAGT, per germline. The CDR3 has 15 residues. CDR3 in amino acids: CASSVEYRVNQPQHF. In DNA, the CDR3 is TGTGCCAGCAGTGTAGAGTACAGGGTCAATCAGCCCCAGCATTTT.

This chain links TRBV27 with TRBJ2-5; the D gene is possibly TRBD1 (6 bases). This CDR3 is built from 16 residues. V shed 6 bases and J shed 4 bases, with 21 bases lying between them. The V gene's germline CDR1 is MNHEY and CDR2 SMNVEV (reference sequence). Here the CDR3 reads CASSVSSWGRRETQYF. The CDR3 coding sequence is TGTGCCAGCAGCGTATCTAGTTGGGGGCGCCGAGAGACCCAGTACTTC.